This TCR beta chain was retrieved from a study of cytomegalovirus exposure and HLA in healthy donors. Study conclusions and caveats: The only immune exposure information that was available was CMV serostatus.

With respect to this clone: The antigen is unknown.

Trimming removed 3 bases from V and 0 bases from J, with 9 bases in between. The germline CDR1 and CDR2 sequences are SGHVS and FNYEAQ. This CDR3 spans 15 amino acids. 13 Jbeta primers and 60 Vbeta primers were used for the PCR. TCRdb's copy holds only in-frame clones and misses some; the assay was immunoSEQ multiplex PCR. The repertoire consists of roughly 190,000 clones, with 75% to 85% occurring once and the leading ten covering 13% to 15%. The sample taken for sequencing was PBMCs. The chain is built from TRBV7-6 and TRBJ1-3, with D hard to call. The TCR comes from a woman in her 30s in good health and CMV-seropositive. CDR3 sequence (DNA): TGTGCCAGCAGCTTCGGACGGGACTCTGGAAACACCATATATTTT. It is translated as CASSFGRDSGNTIYF.